The 23 T cell receptor beta chains given below trace back to one sample, sequenced in a study of cytotoxic CD8 clonotypes in ibrutinib-treated CLL. Assay used: immunoSEQ multiplex PCR; TCRdb lists only in-frame clones, some missing. The table includes 52,000 or so clones, roughly 58% detected once. The sequencing here drew on PBMCs, taken at disease progression, from a patient treated with ibrutinib. The receptors stem from a human donor with chronic lymphocytic leukemia.

This clone was seen a single time. V is TRBV4-3 and J is TRBJ2-1; D not resolved. The V and J ends lost 0 bases and 3 bases respectively, with 6 bases between them. This CDR3 is built from 14 residues. Looked up from germline, CDR1 is LGHNA and CDR2 is YSLEER. CDR3 in amino acids: CASSQDSSYNEQFF. CDR3 in DNA: TGCGCCAGCAGCCAAGATTCCAGCTACAATGAGCAGTTCTTC.

The chain carries TRBV29-1 and TRBJ1-5; TRBD1 matches at 8 bases. Germline V CDR1 and CDR2: SQVTM, ANQGSEA. V lost 7 bases to trimming and J lost 5 bases; unmatched junction nucleotides: 13. This CDR3 has 15 amino acids. The CDR3 DNA sequence: TGCAGCGCAACAGAACAGGGGGGGGTGCATCAGCCCCAGCATTTT. Translating it yields CSATEQGGVHQPQHF. Drawing the rest from reference TRBV29-1 and TRBJ1-5, the complete variable domain is SAVISQKPSRDICQRGTSLTIQCQVDSQVTMMFWYRQQPGQSLTLIATANQGSEATYESGFVIDKFPISRPNLTFSTLTVSNMSPEDSSIYLCSATEQGGVHQPQHFGDGTRLSIL.

This clone has at least ten counts. J is TRBJ2-3 and V is TRBV30; TRBD2 agrees at 9 bases. The CDR3 has 15 amino acids. Germline V gene sequence: CDR1 GTSNPN, CDR2 SVGIG (reference sequence). V shed 1 base, J shed 1 base, and the junction held 3 bases outside the gene matches. The chain's CDR3 is CAWSEGLAGTDTQYF. CDR3 in DNA: TGTGCCTGGAGTGAGGGACTAGCTGGCACAGATACGCAGTATTTT.

This sequence joins TRBV9 and TRBJ1-2, with a tentative D call TRBD1 (5 bases). V was pared by 4 bases and J by 5 bases, with 18 bases between. The CDR3 extends over 15 amino acids. Germline V gene data show CDR1 as SGDLS and CDR2 as YYNGEE. The CDR3 DNA follows: TGTGCCAGCAGCCCGCGGGACTCGCTGGGATATGGCTACACCTTC. Amino acids: CASSPRDSLGYGYTF.

This chain joins TRBV29-1 and TRBJ1-1, with D possibly matching TRBD1 (5 bases). CDR1 and CDR2 (germline): SQVTM, ANQGSEA. V was trimmed by 7 bases and J by 4 bases, leaving 19 bases between them. The CDR3 consists of 14 residues. The CDR3 sequence is CSARPIERGTEAFF. The CDR3 DNA reads as TGCAGCGCTAGACCGATAGAGAGGGGCACTGAAGCTTTCTTT.

The chain uses TRBV28 and TRBJ1-5; D ambiguous. The CDR3 runs 15 residues. The V end lost 8 bases, the J end lost 10 bases, and 24 bases lay between the germline ends. Germline CDR1 MDHEN, CDR2 SYDVKM. The CDR3 coding sequence is TGTGCCAGCCGGGCCGGAACATTTGACACCGGCCCCCAGCATTTT. It encodes CASRAGTFDTGPQHF.

V is TRBV5-1 and J is TRBJ2-7; D is undetermined. Trimming removed 0 bases at V and 3 bases at J, with 10 bases between. The CDR3 loop spans 14 amino acids. Germline CDR1 and CDR2: SGHRS and YFSETQ. Here the CDR3 reads CASSLVGSDYEQYF. The CDR3 DNA is TGCGCCAGCAGCTTGGTGGGGTCGGACTACGAGCAGTACTTC.

As concerns this clone: Germline is not matched at one junction end, which may reflect a read error. The V call is TRBV15, the J call TRBJ1-2; 7 positions match TRBD1. This CDR3 spans 13 amino acids. Germline V lookup: CDR1 LNHNV, CDR2 YYDKDF (reference sequence). The CDR3 bases are TGTGCCACCCGCAGACAGGGTAACTATGGCTACACCTTC. Its translation is CATRRQGNYGYTF.

The chain recombines TRBV6-1 with TRBJ1-5; D uncertain. Looked up from germline, CDR1 is MNHNS and CDR2 is SASEGT. The CDR3 length is 13 residues. Trimming pared 6 bases from V and 0 bases from J, leaving 6 bases between. CDR3 nucleotides: TGTGCCAGCAGACAGTATAGCAATCAGCCCCAGCATTTT. It encodes CASRQYSNQPQHF.

This clone came up a few times. The chain links TRBV7-6 to TRBJ2-7; 11 bases align to TRBD2. Germline CDR1 and CDR2: SGHVS and FNYEAQ. Trimming took 6 bases from V and 1 from J; bases not matched to a gene: 5. The CDR3 sequence is 15 residues long. CDR3 in DNA: TGTGCCAGCAGTCTGACTAGCGGGGCTTCCTACGAGCAGTACTTC. Translating gives CASSLTSGASYEQYF.

The chain is built from TRBV19 and TRBJ2-7; D is unclear. The CDR3 loop spans 14 amino acids. CDR1 and CDR2 from the germline V gene are LNHDA and SQIVND (reference sequence). Trimming took off 11 bases at V and 0 bases at J, with 17 bases between the two ends. The CDR3 nucleotides read TGTGCCTCGAAACCTGGTCCGTCCTCCTACGAGCAGTACTTC. This gives the protein CASKPGPSSYEQYF.

This clone was picked up one time. The chain is built from TRBV15 and TRBJ2-7, with 9 bases aligning to TRBD2. The V gene's germline CDR1 is LNHNV and CDR2 YYDKDF (reference sequence). V trimming: 3 bases; J trimming: 5 bases; junction bases outside the gene matches: 8. This CDR3 is 15 amino acids long. The CDR3 sequence: CATSSGAGGPDEQYF. DNA of the CDR3: TGTGCCACCAGCAGTGGGGCGGGAGGGCCAGACGAGCAGTACTTC. Filled out from reference TRBV15 and TRBJ2-7, the complete variable domain reads DAMVIQNPRYQVTQFGKPVTLSCSQTLNHNVMYWYQQKSSQAPKLLFHYYDKDFNNEADTPDNFQSRRPNTSFCFLDIRSPGLGDTAMYLCATSSGAGGPDEQYFGPGTRLTVT.

The rearrangement uses TRBV30 and TRBJ1-1; D call uncertain. Germline V CDR1 and CDR2: GTSNPN, SVGIG (reference sequence). This CDR3 is built from 14 residues. V was clipped by 1 base and J by 1 base, with 10 bases between them. The CDR3 DNA is TGTGCCTGGAGTGCCAGACCCTGGAACACTGAAGCTTTCTTT. Protein product: CAWSARPWNTEAFF.

The chain has TRBV28 and TRBJ1-4; D ambiguous. CDR3 length: 14 amino acids. Deletions cut 10 bases from V and 2 bases from J, with 14 bases between. Germline V gene sequence: CDR1 MDHEN, CDR2 SYDVKM. The CDR3 here is CATLNVGTNEKLFF. The CDR3 DNA is TGTGCCACTTTAAACGTGGGGACTAATGAAAAACTGTTTTTT.

The J gene is TRBJ2-5, the V gene TRBV15; D perhaps matches TRBD2 (5 bases). The germline gives CDR1 LNHNV, CDR2 YYDKDF (reference sequence). Trimming pared 0 bases from V and 4 bases from J, leaving 9 bases between. CDR3 length: 14 residues. CDR3 region: CATSRESRGETQYF. The DNA of the CDR3 is TGTGCCACCAGCAGAGAGTCCCGGGGAGAGACCCAGTACTTC.

This chain connects TRBV19 to TRBJ1-4, with unresolved D. CDR1 LNHDA and CDR2 SQIVND come from the germline V gene (reference sequence). Trimming removed 3 bases at V and 4 bases at J, with 9 bases between. CDR3 length: 14 residues. The CDR3 sequence is CASSIESFNEKLFF. CDR3 nucleotide sequence: TGTGCCAGTAGTATCGAGTCTTTTAATGAAAAACTGTTTTTT. The variable domain in full, with the rest retrieved from reference TRBV19 and TRBJ1-4, is DGGITQSPKYLFRKEGQNVTLSCEQNLNHDAMYWYRQDPGQGLRLIYYSQIVNDFQKGDIAEGYSVSREKKESFPLTVTSAQKNPTAFYLCASSIESFNEKLFFGSGTQLSVL.

The V gene is TRBV11-2, the J gene TRBJ2-7; TRBD1 aligns across 9 bases. The CDR3 spans 16 residues. J gave up 6 bases and V 1 base, and 10 bases lay outside the gene matches. CDR1 and CDR2 (germline): SGHAT, FQNNGV. This CDR3 is CASSLVSGQGVFEQYF. The CDR3 coding sequence is TGTGCCAGCAGCTTAGTCTCGGGACAGGGCGTATTCGAGCAGTACTTC. Using reference TRBV11-2 and TRBJ2-7 for the parts outside the CDR3, the full variable domain is EAGVAQSPRYKIIEKRQSVAFWCNPISGHATLYWYQQILGQGPKLLIQFQNNGVVDDSQLPKDRFSAERLKGVDSTLKIQPAKLEDSAVYLCASSLVSGQGVFEQYFGPGTRLTVT.

The chain is built from TRBV16 and TRBJ2-7; no definite D call. Germline CDR1 is KGHSY and CDR2 is FQNENV. The CDR3 loop spans 15 amino acids. The V end was cut by 0 bases, the J end by 2 bases, with 11 bases between. The CDR3 bases are TGTGCCAGCAGCCAATCGAGGCGGCAGACCTACGAGCAGTACTTC. It codes for CASSQSRRQTYEQYF.

The V and J genes are TRBV7-9 and TRBJ1-6; D is unclear. This CDR3 comprises 14 residues. The germline gives CDR1 SEHNR, CDR2 FQNEAQ (reference sequence). V lost 1 base and J 7 bases, leaving 8 bases between the germline ends. The CDR3 region has the DNA TGTGCCAGCAGCTTAGGCAGGCTGAATTCACCCCTCCACTTT. Translation gives CASSLGRLNSPLHF.

The chain is built from TRBV7-6 and TRBJ2-7, with D perhaps TRBD2 (6 bases). Trimming stripped 5 bases from V and 2 bases from J, with 16 bases between. The CDR3 sequence is 15 residues long. Germline V lookup: CDR1 SGHVS, CDR2 FNYEAQ. CDR3 nucleotide sequence: TGTGCCAGCAGCGCCCTTGGCGGGGATACCTACGAGCAGTACTTC. Translation: CASSALGGDTYEQYF.

This clone was detected only a few times. J is TRBJ1-2 and V is TRBV19; 8 bases line up with TRBD1. The V and J ends lost 5 bases and 7 bases, in that order; junction bases with no gene match: 6. Germline V gives CDR1 LNHDA, CDR2 SQIVND (reference sequence). The CDR3 consists of 13 residues. The CDR3 here is CASSVQGASGYTF. The CDR3 DNA follows: TGTGCCAGTAGTGTCCAGGGGGCGTCTGGCTACACCTTC.

V is TRBV13 and J is TRBJ2-7; 9 positions agree with TRBD2. Germline CDR1 is PRHDT and CDR2 is FYEKMQ (reference sequence). There are 15 residues in the CDR3. The J segment lost 1 base and the V segment lost 4 bases, leaving 5 bases of the junction unmatched. The chain's CDR3 is CASSSIAGASYEQYF. The CDR3 DNA reads TGTGCCAGCAGCTCTATAGCGGGAGCTTCCTACGAGCAGTACTTC.

The chain carries TRBV7-3 and TRBJ2-1; 9 bases line up with TRBD1. The CDR3 extends over 13 amino acids. Germline values: CDR1 SGHTA, CDR2 FQGTGA. V trimming: 3 bases; J trimming: 9 bases; junction bases outside the gene matches: 3. The CDR3 DNA reads as TGTGCCAGCAGCTTGGACAGGGGCGGTGAGCAGTTCTTC. It encodes CASSLDRGGEQFF. Using reference TRBV7-3 and TRBJ2-1 for the parts outside the CDR3, the full variable domain is GAGVSQTPSNKVTEKGKYVELRCDPISGHTALYWYRQSLGQGPEFLIYFQGTGAADDSGLPNDRFFAVRPEGSVSTLKIQRTERGDSAVYLCASSLDRGGEQFFGPGTRLTVL.